This T cell receptor beta chain was captured in a study of CD8+CD57+ T cells in acquired aplastic anemia. At the level of the study: The mean DNA yield obtained from sorted CD4+ and CD8+ cells came to roughly 3 ug.

An expansion of CD8+CD57+ cells by flow cytometry had been shown in patients chosen for sequencing. V shed 4 bases and J shed 0 bases, with 13 bases lying between them. This CDR3 spans 17 amino acids. Germline CDR1 SNHLY, CDR2 FYNNEI. This clonotype was detected ten times or more. Its antigen remains unknown. Genomic DNA was employed as the template in profiling TCR beta VDJ and CDR3. TCRdb used MiXCR to reprocess the reads, holding one entry per CDR3 protein. The sample consists of roughly 280,000 distinct CDR3 sequences, approximately 57% of them appearing once. Study conclusions and caveats: The CD8+ Simpson's diversity of patients and controls was not significantly different. The number of CD8+ CDR3 sequences shared by patients and controls was roughly 31.

Input material: sorted CD4+, CD8+, or CD8+CD57+ T cells (not recorded which) from PBMCs. The chain recombines TRBV2 with TRBJ1-6; D is undetermined. This TCR was recovered from a human donor with aplastic anemia. In DNA, the CDR3 is TGTGCCAGCAGTGGGTTTGTGGCGAGCTCCTATAATTCACCCCTCCACTTT. The encoded protein is CASSGFVASSYNSPLHF.